These 22 T cell receptor beta chains were sequenced from one sample in a study of T-cell memory formation after mild COVID-19 (dated by TCRdb to about 2021). Receptor amplification or capture employed 5' RACE. These reads were obtained on an Illumina NovaSeq 6000. TCRdb ran its own pipeline on the public reads, namely fastp trimming at Q25 and MiXCR clone calling, and kept in-frame beta chains. Identical CDR3 protein sequences are pooled into one entry, listed with their most common genes and DNA. This sample is represented by around 470,000 distinct CDR3 sequences; roughly 20% of them were singletons. In total, the top ten clones hold more than 8% of the sample. The material sequenced was PBMCs or a T cell subset sorted from them (not recorded which). These receptors originate from an adult woman who had mild COVID-19 (a few samples of this study predate the infection). The sample titles of this study are shuffled in the database, so cell type and time point are left out; the donor was told from shared clones.

This clonotype turned up a few times. The J gene is TRBJ2-7, the V gene TRBV5-1; D gene unclear. V dropped 4 bases and J dropped 9 bases, with 17 bases sitting between them. The CDR3 has 13 residues. The V gene's germline CDR1 is SGHRS and CDR2 YFSETQ. The CDR3 DNA follows: TGCGCCAGCAGCCTCGGACCATCCCACTGGCAGTACTTC. It is translated as CASSLGPSHWQYF.

This clonotype appeared a few times. The chain joins TRBV20-1 to TRBJ2-1; 11 bases match TRBD2. Per germline, CDR1 DFQATT and CDR2 SNEGSKA (reference sequence). This CDR3 region has 16 residues. V trimming: 6 bases; J trimming: 1 base; junction bases outside the gene matches: 8. The CDR3 DNA reads TGCAGTGCCCCTAGACTAGCGGGACTTTCCTACAATGAGCAGTTCTTC. Protein sequence: CSAPRLAGLSYNEQFF.

The chain links TRBV12-3 or TRBV12-4 to TRBJ1-1, with a possible D match to TRBD1 (5 bases). The CDR3 has 15 residues. With 8 bases removed from V and 1 base from J, the gap between germline ends came to 17 bases. The CDR3 loop reads CASDQGKWSNTEAFF. In DNA form, the CDR3 reads TGTGCCAGCGATCAGGGAAAATGGTCGAACACTGAAGCTTTCTTT.

This clonotype showed up just a few times. The V gene is TRBV7-2, the J gene TRBJ2-7; maybe TRBD1 (5 bases). The germline gives CDR1 SGHTA, CDR2 FQGNSA. The V end lost 3 bases, the J end lost 5 bases, and 11 bases lay between the germline ends. The CDR3 loop spans 13 amino acids. Here the CDR3 DNA reads TGTGCCAGCAGCTTTAGTCCAGGGCACGAGCAGTACTTC. Translation: CASSFSPGHEQYF.

This clonotype was observed a handful of times. This chain connects TRBV2 to TRBJ2-3; the D is unclear. Trimming removed 1 base from V and 7 bases from J, with 3 bases in between. The CDR3 has 11 residues. Germline V gene sequence: CDR1 SNHLY, CDR2 FYNNEI. The CDR3 DNA reads TGTGCCAGCAGTGAAGGCTATACGCAGTATTTT. Translating gives CASSEGYTQYF.

The chain recombines TRBV10-3 with TRBJ1-2; D is perhaps TRBD1 (5 bases). V was pared by 0 bases and J by 3 bases, with 11 bases between. This CDR3 is built from 15 residues. CDR1 ENHRY and CDR2 SYGVKD come from the germline V gene. The CDR3 spells CAISESGGFHYGYTF. Written as DNA, the CDR3 is TGTGCCATCAGTGAGTCGGGGGGATTTCACTATGGCTACACCTTC.

The chain has TRBV19 and TRBJ2-5; TRBD1 aligns across 9 bases. Germline V CDR1 and CDR2: LNHDA, SQIVND (reference sequence). The CDR3 has 15 residues. With V trimmed by 6 bases and J by 2 bases, 7 bases remained unmatched. CDR3 loop: CASRATGQGQETQYF. CDR3 in DNA: TGTGCCAGTAGGGCGACGGGACAGGGACAAGAGACCCAGTACTTC.

The gene calls are TRBV5-1 and TRBJ2-1; the match to TRBD2 covers 8 bases. The J segment lost 10 bases and the V segment lost 4 bases, leaving 16 bases of the junction unmatched. The CDR3 spans 16 residues. Germline CDR1 is SGHRS and CDR2 is YFSETQ. The CDR3 DNA reads as TGCGCCAGCAGCCGAGACACTAGCGGTGTTGTAGAGGAGCAGTTCTTC. Its protein product is CASSRDTSGVVEEQFF.

V usage is TRBV19 and J usage is TRBJ2-7, with D possibly being TRBD1 (6 bases). V dropped 3 bases and J dropped 3 bases, with 12 bases sitting between them. This CDR3 region has 14 residues. CDR1 and CDR2 (germline): LNHDA, SQIVND (reference sequence). CDR3 bases: TGTGCCAGTAGTATCACAGGGACGGTCTACGAGCAGTACTTC. Protein sequence: CASSITGTVYEQYF.

This clonotype was observed once. A much larger clonotype is one base distant, so this may be a read error. The CDR3 region is CSARAIGISEARELFF. CDR3 nucleotide sequence: TGCAGTGCCAGGGCTATCGGGATATCGGAAGCAAGGGAGCTGTTTTTT. This sequence joins TRBV20-1 and TRBJ2-2; D possibly matches TRBD1 or TRBD2 (5 bases each). V was pared by 6 bases and J by 9 bases, with 26 bases between. The CDR3 spans 16 residues. In germline, CDR1 is DFQATT, CDR2 SNEGSKA (reference sequence).

The rearrangement joins TRBV7-2 to TRBJ1-2, with D maybe TRBD1 (6 bases). Germline-derived CDR1 and CDR2 are SGHTA and FQGNSA. This CDR3 has 14 amino acids. Between the trimmed V and J ends, which lost 3 bases and 7 bases, there was a span of 15 bases. The CDR3 protein is CASSFHTGKRGYTF. DNA of the CDR3: TGTGCCAGCAGCTTTCATACAGGGAAGCGTGGCTACACCTTC.

In this sample, this clonotype turned up a few times. The chain links TRBV6-2 or TRBV6-3 to TRBJ1-1; no clear D gene. V was shortened by 5 bases and J by 5 bases, with 6 bases between the two germline ends. The V gene's germline CDR1 is MNHEY and CDR2 SVGEGT. The CDR3 contains 11 residues. CDR3 in DNA: TGTGCCAGCAGTGAGTGGACTGAAGCTTTCTTT. This gives the protein CASSEWTEAFF.

This clonotype was counted a few times. This chain uses TRBV5-5 with TRBJ2-1, with 8 bases identical to TRBD1. J gave up 8 bases and V 1 base, and 11 bases lay outside the gene matches. The CDR3 consists of 16 residues. Germline V gives CDR1 SGHKS, CDR2 YYEKEE (reference sequence). The CDR3 reads CASSLHVRDRGDEQFF. CDR3 coding DNA: TGTGCCAGCAGCTTGCACGTCCGAGACAGGGGTGATGAGCAGTTCTTC.

The rearrangement uses TRBV7-3 and TRBJ2-3; 12 positions match TRBD2. This CDR3 region has 18 residues. CDR1 and CDR2 (germline): SGHTA, FQGTGA. With V trimmed by 1 base and J by 1 base, 6 bases remained unmatched. CDR3 loop: CASSLSRRLAGGTDTQYF. CDR3 bases: TGTGCCAGCAGCTTAAGCCGCAGACTAGCGGGGGGCACAGATACGCAGTATTTT. Drawing the rest from reference TRBV7-3 and TRBJ2-3, the complete variable domain is GAGVSQTPSNKVTEKGKYVELRCDPISGHTALYWYRQSLGQGPEFLIYFQGTGAADDSGLPNDRFFAVRPEGSVSTLKIQRTERGDSAVYLCASSLSRRLAGGTDTQYFGPGTRLTVL.

This clonotype was counted many times. The genes are TRBV6-5 and TRBJ1-4, with D possibly being TRBD1 (5 bases). V lost 7 bases, J lost 4 bases, and 13 bases lay in between. Germline V gene sequence: CDR1 MNHEY, CDR2 SVGAGI. The CDR3 is made up of 14 amino acids. CDR3 in DNA: TGTGCCAGCAAGGGGCCAGGGATTAATGAAAAACTGTTTTTT. This sequence encodes CASKGPGINEKLFF.

There are a few counts of this clonotype. The genes are TRBV7-2 and TRBJ2-7, with D possibly TRBD2 on 6 matching bases. Germline V gene lookup returns CDR1 SGHTA and CDR2 FQGNSA. CDR3 length equals 16 residues. V was clipped by 2 bases and J by 3 bases, with 17 bases between them. Here the CDR3 reads CASSLYHGTRHYEQYF. The CDR3 region has the DNA TGTGCCAGCAGCTTATACCACGGGACTCGTCACTACGAGCAGTACTTC.

This clonotype turned up a few times. The rearrangement links TRBV12-3 or TRBV12-4 to TRBJ1-5; possibly TRBD1 for D (5 bases). The CDR3 length is 14 residues. Trimming pared 8 bases from V and 0 bases from J, leaving 11 bases between. The CDR3 region is CASSGGNSNQPQHF. CDR3 coding DNA: TGTGCCAGCTCGGGGGGGAATAGCAATCAGCCCCAGCATTTT.

This clonotype was recorded a few times. This chain uses TRBV5-1 with TRBJ1-1; TRBD1 agrees at 8 bases. V was clipped by 4 bases and J by 5 bases; unmatched bases: 7. This CDR3 region has 14 residues. Germline V gene lookup returns CDR1 SGHRS and CDR2 YFSETQ. CDR3 nucleotides: TGCGCCAGCAGCCGTCAGGGGGCCCGAACTGAAGCTTTCTTT. Amino acid sequence: CASSRQGARTEAFF.

A few counts support this clonotype. This sequence joins TRBV7-9 and TRBJ2-3, with 7 bases that match TRBD1. Germline V gene sequence: CDR1 SEHNR, CDR2 FQNEAQ (reference sequence). The V segment lost 4 bases and the J segment 0 bases; nucleotides outside the gene matches: 13. The CDR3 is 18 amino acids. CDR3 sequence (DNA): TGTGCCAGCAGCTCCAGAAGCAGACAGGGCGCGAGCACAGATACGCAGTATTTT. Its protein product is CASSSRSRQGASTDTQYF.

The chain recombines TRBV6-4 with TRBJ2-3; 8 nucleotides line up with TRBD2. Germline V gives CDR1 MRHNA, CDR2 SNTAGT. This CDR3 comprises 14 residues. The ends lost 4 bases at V and 0 bases at J; junction bases unmatched: 0. For the CDR3, the DNA is TGTGCCAGCAGTGGCGGGGGGAGCACAGATACGCAGTATTTT. It is translated as CASSGGGSTDTQYF.

The rearrangement joins TRBV7-9 to TRBJ2-7; D uncertain. Germline loops: CDR1 SEHNR, CDR2 FQNEAQ (reference sequence). The CDR3 has 14 amino acids. Trimming removed 6 bases at V and 7 bases at J, with 19 bases between. CDR3: CASSPGPPYGEQYF. For the CDR3, the DNA is TGTGCCAGCAGTCCCGGGCCCCCTTACGGGGAGCAGTACTTC. The full variable domain, completed using reference TRBV7-9 and TRBJ2-7, is DTGVSQNPRHKITKRGQNVTFRCDPISEHNRLYWYRQTLGQGPEFLTYFQNEAQLEKSRLLSDRFSAERPKGSFSTLEIQRTEQGDSAMYLCASSPGPPYGEQYFGPGTRLTVT.

The chain has TRBV9 and TRBJ2-7; D not certain. Trimming shortened V by 3 bases and J by 0 bases, and 10 bases separated the two germline ends. Germline CDR1 SGDLS, CDR2 YYNGEE. This CDR3 is 14 amino acids long. The CDR3 DNA reads TGTGCCAGCAGCGCTGGATTGAGCTCCTACGAGCAGTACTTC. This gives the protein CASSAGLSSYEQYF. Full variable domain (remainder filled in from reference TRBV9 and TRBJ2-7): DSGVTQTPKHLITATGQRVTLRCSPRSGDLSVYWYQQSLDQGLQFLIQYYNGEERAKGNILERFSAQQFPDLHSELNLSSLELGDSALYFCASSAGLSSYEQYFGPGTRLTVT.